This T cell receptor (beta chain) was sequenced for a study of cytomegalovirus exposure and HLA in healthy donors. Overall study results and limits: In vitro experiments confirmed that a few CMV-associated chains were specific for CMV antigens.

This table comes from immunoSEQ multiplex PCR, and its TCRdb copy is limited to in-frame clones, with some not included. Here the sample spans about 200,000 clones, around nine tenths being singletons. Germline assignment: CDR1 SGHDT and CDR2 YYEEEE. The germline V and J ends were trimmed by 2 bases and 8 bases, with 10 bases remaining between them. The CDR3 loop spans 13 amino acids. Concerning this clone: Its antigen is still unknown.

This sequence joins TRBV5-6 and TRBJ1-4; D not resolved. This sequence originates from a woman between 18 and 29 years old in good health and CMV-seronegative. The material sequenced was PBMCs. The CDR3 spells CASSFYGVEKLFF. For the CDR3, the DNA is TGTGCCAGCAGCTTCTACGGGGTGGAAAAACTGTTTTTT. Using reference TRBV5-6 and TRBJ1-4 for the parts outside the CDR3, the full variable domain is DAGVTQSPTHLIKTRGQQVTLRCSPKSGHDTVSWYQQALGQGPQFIFQYYEEEERQRGNFPDRFSGHQFPNYSSELNVNALLLGDSALYLCASSFYGVEKLFFGSGTQLSVL.